The T cell receptor (beta chain) under discussion was sequenced for a study of beta chain features in type 1 diabetes. This clone was seen more than once but under ten times. Its specificity is not known. General study results and limits: Within the patient group, naive, central memory and Treg TCRB repertoires appeared more similar to each other than within healthy donors. Across all four CD4+ subsets, people with type 1 diabetes showed modestly shorter TCRB CDR3s.

The study reverse transcribed the entire isolated RNA, so it sequenced expressed TCRB transcripts. Here immunoSEQ multiplex PCR was the method, and the copy in TCRdb shows in-frame clones only, minus some. This table holds 500,000 to 850,000 clones, roughly an eighth found once. The source is a man aged 18 to 29 with type 1 diabetes. Material for sequencing was naive CD4+ T cells from blood.

CDR3 loop: CASSLSWTGGITGELFF. The DNA of the CDR3 is TGTGCCAGCAGCCTTTCTTGGACAGGGGGAATCACCGGGGAGCTGTTTTTT. V and J are TRBV13 and TRBJ2-2, with 10 nucleotides matching TRBD1. The CDR3 is made up of 17 amino acids. Trimming removed 5 bases from V and 4 bases from J; junction bases left unmatched: 10. Germline CDR1 reads PRHDT; CDR2 reads FYEKMQ (reference sequence).